The 8 T cell receptor beta chains listed next were all sequenced from one sample in a study of T cell responses to AZD1222 COVID-19 vaccine. Profiling relied on immunoSEQ multiplex PCR, and the TCRdb table lists in-frame clones only, not all of them. In the table there are 110,000 to 150,000 clones, around 89% of which are singletons. The material was peripheral blood, obtained on day 0 of AZD1222 vaccination. The receptors stem from an adult in good health.

The CDR3 DNA sequence: TGTGCCACCAGCAGACTACCGGGACAGGGTGTGAAAGAGCAGTTCTTC. Translated, it gives CATSRLPGQGVKEQFF. The rearrangement links TRBV15 to TRBJ2-1; TRBD1 agrees at 9 bases. The V gene end was trimmed by 2 bases and the J gene end by 10 bases; junction bases not matched to a gene: 12. Germline CDR1 LNHNV, CDR2 YYDKDF (reference sequence). CDR3 length: 16 amino acids.

V is TRBV7-2 and J is TRBJ1-2, with D unresolved. This CDR3 is 13 amino acids long. Germline values: CDR1 SGHTA, CDR2 FQGNSA. V lost 5 bases to trimming and J lost 0 bases, with 7 bases between them. The CDR3 here is CASSAPANYGYTF. The CDR3 coding sequence is TGTGCCAGCAGCGCGCCTGCTAACTATGGCTACACCTTC.

The chain has TRBV19 and TRBJ1-1; a weak D match, TRBD1 (5 bases). The V and J ends lost 10 bases and 0 bases respectively, with 12 bases between them. The CDR3 length is 13 residues. Per the germline V gene, CDR1 is LNHDA and CDR2 is SQIVND (reference sequence). This chain's CDR3 is CATQDSMNTEAFF. CDR3 nucleotides: TGTGCCACCCAAGACAGTATGAACACTGAAGCTTTCTTT. The entire variable domain, with the rest obtained from reference TRBV19 and TRBJ1-1, is as follows: DGGITQSPKYLFRKEGQNVTLSCEQNLNHDAMYWYRQDPGQGLRLIYYSQIVNDFQKGDIAEGYSVSREKKESFPLTVTSAQKNPTAFYLCATQDSMNTEAFFGQGTRLTVV.

The chain joins TRBV5-6 to TRBJ1-2, with D uncertain. This CDR3 contains 14 residues. V lost 4 bases and J lost 6, with 16 bases in between. Germline CDR1 and CDR2: SGHDT and YYEEEE. The CDR3 loop is CASSLGPGRHGYTF. Written as DNA, the CDR3 is TGTGCCAGCAGCCTTGGTCCGGGAAGGCATGGCTACACCTTC.

This chain links TRBV4-1 with TRBJ2-5; 7 bases map to TRBD1. The CDR3 loop spans 16 amino acids. The germline gives CDR1 MGHRA, CDR2 YSYEKL. With V trimmed by 1 base and J by 5 bases, 10 bases remained unmatched. The CDR3 bases are TGCGCCAGCAGCCAAGGACAGGGCTTATTCTCGGAGACCCAGTACTTC. Translation gives CASSQGQGLFSETQYF.

The chain couples TRBV20-1 to TRBJ1-2; D is undetermined. V gave up 4 bases and J gave up 2 bases, with 5 bases separating them. Germline V gene sequence: CDR1 DFQATT, CDR2 SNEGSKA (reference sequence). This CDR3 spans 11 amino acids. The CDR3, as DNA: TGCAGTGCTACCGAGAACTATGGCTACACCTTC. Protein sequence: CSATENYGYTF.

The genes are TRBV19 and TRBJ2-4; D possibly corresponds to TRBD2 (6 bases). V gave up 3 bases and J gave up 0 bases, with 15 bases separating them. The length of the CDR3 is 17 residues. Germline V CDR1 and CDR2: LNHDA, SQIVND (reference sequence). CDR3 in DNA: TGTGCCAGTAGTATTCGACTAGGGGATTTAGCCAAAAACATTCAGTACTTC. Its translation: CASSIRLGDLAKNIQYF.

CDR3 in amino acids: CAIRDPGQGVYEQYF. The CDR3 nucleotides are TGTGCCATCAGAGATCCGGGACAGGGGGTCTACGAGCAGTACTTC. This chain joins TRBV10-3 and TRBJ2-7, with TRBD1 matching over 11 bases. The CDR3 consists of 15 residues. CDR1 ENHRY and CDR2 SYGVKD come from the germline V gene. V trimming: 6 bases; J trimming: 3 bases; junction bases outside the gene matches: 7.